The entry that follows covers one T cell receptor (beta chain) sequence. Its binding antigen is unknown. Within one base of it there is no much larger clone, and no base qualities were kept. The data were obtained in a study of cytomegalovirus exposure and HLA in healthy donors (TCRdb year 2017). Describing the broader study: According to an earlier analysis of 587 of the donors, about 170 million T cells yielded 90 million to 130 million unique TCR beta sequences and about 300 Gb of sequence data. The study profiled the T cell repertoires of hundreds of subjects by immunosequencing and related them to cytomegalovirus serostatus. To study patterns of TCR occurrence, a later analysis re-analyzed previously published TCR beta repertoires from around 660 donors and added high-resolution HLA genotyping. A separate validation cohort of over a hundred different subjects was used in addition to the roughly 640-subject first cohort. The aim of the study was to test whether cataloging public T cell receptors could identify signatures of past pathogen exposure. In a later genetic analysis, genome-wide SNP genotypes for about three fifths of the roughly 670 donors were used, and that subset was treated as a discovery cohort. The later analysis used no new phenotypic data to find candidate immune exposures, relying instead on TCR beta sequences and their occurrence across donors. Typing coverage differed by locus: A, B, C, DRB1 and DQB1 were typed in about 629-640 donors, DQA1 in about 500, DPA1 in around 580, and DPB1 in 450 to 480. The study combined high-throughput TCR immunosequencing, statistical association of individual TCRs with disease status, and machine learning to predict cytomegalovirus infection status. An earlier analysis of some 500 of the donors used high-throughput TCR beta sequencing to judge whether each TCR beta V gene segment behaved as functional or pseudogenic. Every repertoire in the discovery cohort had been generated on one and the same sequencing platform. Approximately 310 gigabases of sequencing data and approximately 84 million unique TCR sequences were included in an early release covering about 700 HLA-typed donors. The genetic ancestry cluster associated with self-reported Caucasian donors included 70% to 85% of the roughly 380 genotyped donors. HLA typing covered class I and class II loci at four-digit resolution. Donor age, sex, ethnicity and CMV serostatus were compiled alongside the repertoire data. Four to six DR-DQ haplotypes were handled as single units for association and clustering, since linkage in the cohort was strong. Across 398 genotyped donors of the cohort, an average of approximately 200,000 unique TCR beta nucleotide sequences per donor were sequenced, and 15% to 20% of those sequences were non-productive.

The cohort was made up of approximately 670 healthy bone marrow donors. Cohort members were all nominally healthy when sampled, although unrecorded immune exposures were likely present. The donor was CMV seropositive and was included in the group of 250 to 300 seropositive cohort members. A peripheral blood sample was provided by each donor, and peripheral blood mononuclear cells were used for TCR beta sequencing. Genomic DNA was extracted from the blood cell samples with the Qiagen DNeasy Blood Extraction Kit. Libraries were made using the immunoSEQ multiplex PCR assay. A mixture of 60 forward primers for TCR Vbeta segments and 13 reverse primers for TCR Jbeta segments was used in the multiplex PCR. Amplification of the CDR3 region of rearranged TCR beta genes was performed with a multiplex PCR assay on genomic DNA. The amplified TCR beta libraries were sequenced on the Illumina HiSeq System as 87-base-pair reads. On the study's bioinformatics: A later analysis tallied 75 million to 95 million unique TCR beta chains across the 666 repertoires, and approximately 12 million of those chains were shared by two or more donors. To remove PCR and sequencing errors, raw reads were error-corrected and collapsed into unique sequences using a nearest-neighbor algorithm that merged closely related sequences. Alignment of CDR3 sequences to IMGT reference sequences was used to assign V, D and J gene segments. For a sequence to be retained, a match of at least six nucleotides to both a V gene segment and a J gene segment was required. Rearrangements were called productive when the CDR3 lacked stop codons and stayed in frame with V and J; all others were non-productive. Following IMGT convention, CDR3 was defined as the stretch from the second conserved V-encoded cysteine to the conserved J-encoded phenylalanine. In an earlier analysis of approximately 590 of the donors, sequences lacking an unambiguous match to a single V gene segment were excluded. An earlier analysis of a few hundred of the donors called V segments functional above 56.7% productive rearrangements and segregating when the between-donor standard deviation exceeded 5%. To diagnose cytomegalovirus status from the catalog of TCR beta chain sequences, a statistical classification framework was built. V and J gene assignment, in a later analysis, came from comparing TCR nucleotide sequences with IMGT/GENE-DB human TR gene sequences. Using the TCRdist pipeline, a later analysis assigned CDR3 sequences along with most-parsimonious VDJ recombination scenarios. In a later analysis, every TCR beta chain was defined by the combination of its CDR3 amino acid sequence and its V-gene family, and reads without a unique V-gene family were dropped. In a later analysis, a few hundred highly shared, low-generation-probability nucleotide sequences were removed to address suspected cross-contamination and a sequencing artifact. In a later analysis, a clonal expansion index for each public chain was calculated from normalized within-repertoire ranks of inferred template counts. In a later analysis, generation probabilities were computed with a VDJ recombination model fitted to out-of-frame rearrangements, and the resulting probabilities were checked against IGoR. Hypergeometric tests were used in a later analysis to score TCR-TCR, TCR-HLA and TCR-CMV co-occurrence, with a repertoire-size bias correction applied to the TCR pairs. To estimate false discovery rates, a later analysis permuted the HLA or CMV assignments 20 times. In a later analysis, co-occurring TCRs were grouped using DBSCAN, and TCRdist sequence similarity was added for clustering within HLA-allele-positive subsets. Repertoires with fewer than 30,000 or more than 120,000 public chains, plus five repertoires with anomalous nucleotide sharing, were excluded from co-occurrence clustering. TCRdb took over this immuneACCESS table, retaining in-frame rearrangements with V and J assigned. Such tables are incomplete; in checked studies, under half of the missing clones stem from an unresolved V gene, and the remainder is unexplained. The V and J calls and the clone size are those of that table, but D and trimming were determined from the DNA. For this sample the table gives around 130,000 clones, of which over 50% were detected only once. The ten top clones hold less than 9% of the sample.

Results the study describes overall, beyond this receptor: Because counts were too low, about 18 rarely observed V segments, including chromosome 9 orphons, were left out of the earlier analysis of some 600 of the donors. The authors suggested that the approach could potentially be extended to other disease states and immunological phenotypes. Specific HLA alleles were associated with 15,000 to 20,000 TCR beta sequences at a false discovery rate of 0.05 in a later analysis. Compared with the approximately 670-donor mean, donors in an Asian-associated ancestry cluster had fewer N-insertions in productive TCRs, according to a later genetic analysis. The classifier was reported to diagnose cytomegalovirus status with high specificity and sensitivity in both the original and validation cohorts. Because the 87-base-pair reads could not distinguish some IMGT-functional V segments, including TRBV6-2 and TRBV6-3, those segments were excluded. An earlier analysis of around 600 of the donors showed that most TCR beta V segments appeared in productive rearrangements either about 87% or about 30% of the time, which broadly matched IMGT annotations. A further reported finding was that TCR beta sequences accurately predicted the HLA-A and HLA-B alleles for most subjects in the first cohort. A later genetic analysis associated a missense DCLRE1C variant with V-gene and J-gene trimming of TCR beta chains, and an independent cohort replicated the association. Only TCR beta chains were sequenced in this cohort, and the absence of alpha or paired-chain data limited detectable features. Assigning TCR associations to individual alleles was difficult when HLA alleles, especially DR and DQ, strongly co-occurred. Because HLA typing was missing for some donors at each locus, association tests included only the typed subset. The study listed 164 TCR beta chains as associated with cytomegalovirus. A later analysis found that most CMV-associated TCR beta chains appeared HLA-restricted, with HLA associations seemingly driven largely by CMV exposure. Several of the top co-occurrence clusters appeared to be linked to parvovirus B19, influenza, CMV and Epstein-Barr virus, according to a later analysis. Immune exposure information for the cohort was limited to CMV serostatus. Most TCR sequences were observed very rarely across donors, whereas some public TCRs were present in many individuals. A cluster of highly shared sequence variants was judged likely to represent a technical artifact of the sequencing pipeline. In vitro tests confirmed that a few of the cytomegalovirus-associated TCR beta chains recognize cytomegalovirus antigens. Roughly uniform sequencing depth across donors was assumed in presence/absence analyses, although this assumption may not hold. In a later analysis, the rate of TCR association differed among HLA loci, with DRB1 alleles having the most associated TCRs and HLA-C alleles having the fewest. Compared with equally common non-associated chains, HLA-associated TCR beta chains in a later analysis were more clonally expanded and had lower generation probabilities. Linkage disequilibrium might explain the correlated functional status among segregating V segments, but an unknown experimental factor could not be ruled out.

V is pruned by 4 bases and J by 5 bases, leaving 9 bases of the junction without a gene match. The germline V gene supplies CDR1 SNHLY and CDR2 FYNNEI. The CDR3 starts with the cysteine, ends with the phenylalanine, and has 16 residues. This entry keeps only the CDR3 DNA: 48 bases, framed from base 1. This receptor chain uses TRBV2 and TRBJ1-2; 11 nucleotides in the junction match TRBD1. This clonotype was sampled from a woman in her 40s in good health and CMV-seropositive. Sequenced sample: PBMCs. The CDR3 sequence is CASSGGTGGAGYGYTF. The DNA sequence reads TGTGCCAGCAGTGGAGGGACAGGGGGGGCCGGATATGGCTACACCTTC.